A selection of T cell receptor beta chains follows, all from one sample in a study of shared clonotypes between healthy human individuals. Repertoires were generated with immunoSEQ multiplex PCR, while TCRdb's copy carries only in-frame clones and drops some. The data contain more than 2 million clones, roughly 94% of them singletons. The sample comprised naive CD4+ T cells sorted from blood. All receptors come from a man younger than 35 in good health. Each CDR3 is given with its conserved first and last residue. Each record gives: CDR3 DNA, CDR3 protein, D gene, clone size, J gene, V gene. D genes are given only for firm matches. Some rows have no size entry. The others give once, few or many, or a class for an expanded clone.

CDR3nt: TGTGCCAGCAGTCAAGGGAACACTGAAGCTTTCTTT
CDR3aa: CASSQGNTEAFF
d_gene: .
abundance: .
j_gene: TRBJ1-1
v_gene: TRBV6-5

CDR3nt: TGTGCCTGGAGTGTACAGGTAGGGGTCGAGCAGTACTTC
CDR3aa: CAWSVQVGVEQYF
d_gene: .
abundance: .
j_gene: TRBJ2-7
v_gene: TRBV30

CDR3nt: TGCACCAGCAGCCAAGACCATAGGGGCCAGTACTTC
CDR3aa: CTSSQDHRGQYF
d_gene: .
abundance: .
j_gene: TRBJ2-5
v_gene: TRBV1

CDR3nt: TGTGCCAGCAGCTGGGGGGCGGGGACAGATACGCAGTATTTT
CDR3aa: CASSWGAGTDTQYF
d_gene: .
abundance: .
j_gene: TRBJ2-3
v_gene: TRBV11-3

CDR3nt: TGCGCCAGCAGCACACAGGGTGGATCCTACGAGCAGTACTTC
CDR3aa: CASSTQGGSYEQYF
d_gene: .
abundance: .
j_gene: TRBJ2-7
v_gene: TRBV5-1

CDR3nt: TGTGCCAGCAGTGCCCGGGACTACCCTAGCACAGATACGCAGTATTTT
CDR3aa: CASSARDYPSTDTQYF
d_gene: TRBD2
abundance: .
j_gene: TRBJ2-3
v_gene: TRBV6-1

CDR3nt: TGTGCCAGCAGTTACGCGGGCTACGAGCAGTACTTC
CDR3aa: CASSYAGYEQYF
d_gene: .
abundance: .
j_gene: TRBJ2-7
v_gene: TRBV6-5

CDR3nt: TGTGCCAGCAGCTTTCGGGACGCCTACGAGCAGTACTTC
CDR3aa: CASSFRDAYEQYF
d_gene: .
abundance: .
j_gene: TRBJ2-7
v_gene: TRBV7-9

CDR3nt: TGTGCCAGCAGTTTATCGGGGGCAGGGTCAAGGGAGCAGTACTTC
CDR3aa: CASSLSGAGSREQYF
d_gene: .
abundance: .
j_gene: TRBJ2-7
v_gene: TRBV27

CDR3nt: TGTGCCAGCAGTAGACAGGGAACTAATGAAAAACTGTTTTTT
CDR3aa: CASSRQGTNEKLFF
d_gene: TRBD1
abundance: .
j_gene: TRBJ1-4
v_gene: TRBV6-5

CDR3nt: TGTGCCACAGCACCGGGACAGACGACGAGGGGCACAGATACGCAGTATTTT
CDR3aa: CATAPGQTTRGTDTQYF
d_gene: TRBD1
abundance: .
j_gene: TRBJ2-3
v_gene: TRBV2

CDR3nt: TGCGCCAGCAGCCAGGACAGGGTTCACGAGCAGTACTTC
CDR3aa: CASSQDRVHEQYF
d_gene: TRBD1
abundance: .
j_gene: TRBJ2-7
v_gene: TRBV5-1

CDR3nt: TGTGCCAGCAGCTTAGGGGACAGAAATTCACCCCTCCACTTT
CDR3aa: CASSLGDRNSPLHF
d_gene: TRBD1
abundance: .
j_gene: TRBJ1-6
v_gene: TRBV7-2

CDR3nt: TGTGTCTTAACTCTAGCGGGAGATGTAGATACGCAGTATTTT
CDR3aa: CVLTLAGDVDTQYF
d_gene: TRBD2
abundance: once
j_gene: TRBJ2-3
v_gene: TRBV30

CDR3nt: TGTGCTAGCAGCCAGGGCCAAGGAGGGACAGATACGCAGTATTTT
CDR3aa: CASSQGQGGTDTQYF
d_gene: .
abundance: .
j_gene: TRBJ2-3
v_gene: TRBV7-7

CDR3nt: TGTGCCAGCGCCGGACAGGGGGCGCAGGACACTGAAGCTTTCTTT
CDR3aa: CASAGQGAQDTEAFF
d_gene: TRBD1
abundance: .
j_gene: TRBJ1-1
v_gene: TRBV6-5

CDR3nt: TGTGCCAGCTCACCATCGACAGGGGCTAAAGCTTTCTTT
CDR3aa: CASSPSTGAKAFF
d_gene: TRBD1
abundance: .
j_gene: TRBJ1-1
v_gene: TRBV18

CDR3nt: TGTGCCAGCACCGCGGGGGGGGTGCGTAATTCACCCCTCCACTTT
CDR3aa: CASTAGGVRNSPLHF
d_gene: .
abundance: .
j_gene: TRBJ1-6
v_gene: TRBV2